This T cell receptor beta chain was observed in a study of T cells after yellow fever vaccination. Study results and limitations: Once the booster was given, most primary-vaccination clones reappeared, at about 95% for CD4 and more than 85% for CD8. The CD4 and CD8 compartments had a small share of their clonotypes in common.

This CDR3 contains 16 residues. The J segment lost 3 bases and the V segment lost 1 base, leaving 8 bases of the junction unmatched. Germline assignment: CDR1 KGHSH and CDR2 LQKENI. Template-switching 5'RACE yielded the TCR cDNA; a universal primer site and UMIs were added in the process. TCRdb processed the 5' RACE reads anew with MiXCR; each CDR3 protein has one entry. The sample has 200,000 to 250,000 distinct CDR3 sequences, 6.9% seen once. This clonotype was found a few times. The antigen is undetermined. The receptor was isolated from a man under 40 who received the YFV17D yellow fever vaccine. This chain joins TRBV18 and TRBJ2-7, with 8 nucleotides matching TRBD2. The source was CD4+ T cells sorted from PBMCs, collected 15 days after the yellow fever booster vaccination. CDR3 amino acids: CASSPQAGGRIYEQYF. CDR3 DNA: TGTGCCAGCTCACCACAGGCCGGCGGGAGGATCTACGAGCAGTACTTC.